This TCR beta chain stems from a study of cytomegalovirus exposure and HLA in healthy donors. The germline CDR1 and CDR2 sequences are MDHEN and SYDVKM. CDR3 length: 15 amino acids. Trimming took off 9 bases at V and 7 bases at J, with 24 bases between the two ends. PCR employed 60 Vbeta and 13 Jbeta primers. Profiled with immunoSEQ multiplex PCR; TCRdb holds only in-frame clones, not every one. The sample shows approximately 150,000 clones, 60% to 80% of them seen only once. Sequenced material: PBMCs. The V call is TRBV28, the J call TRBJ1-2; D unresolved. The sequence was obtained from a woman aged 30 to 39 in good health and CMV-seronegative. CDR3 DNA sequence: TGTGCCAGTACACCCCCAGTTTCCCTGGAGGTTGGCTACACCTTC. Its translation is CASTPPVSLEVGYTF.